The clone carrying this TCR beta chain was seen more than once but under ten times. Trimming removed 5 bases at V and 1 base at J, with 8 bases between. CDR1 and CDR2 (germline): SEHNR, FQNEAQ (reference sequence). The CDR3 loop spans 13 amino acids. This entry belongs to a study of blood T cell repertoires in COVID-19. Whole-study context: COVID-19 samples, acute and convalescent, were from the United States, Italy and Spain. T cells, B-cell-depleted T cells, or PBMCs provided the cDNA or gDNA that served as material.

Produced via immunoSEQ multiplex PCR; TCRdb's table is partial and in-frame only. The sample contains 250,000 or so clones, 85% to 90% of which appear only once. The source material was PBMCs or T cells enriched from blood (not recorded which). The chain joins TRBV7-9 to TRBJ2-5; weak D call: TRBD2 (5 bases). The sequence derives from a woman in her twenties or thirties with acute COVID-19. This CDR3 is CASSQTIQETQYF. As DNA, the CDR3 is TGTGCCAGCAGCCAGACTATCCAAGAGACCCAGTACTTC.